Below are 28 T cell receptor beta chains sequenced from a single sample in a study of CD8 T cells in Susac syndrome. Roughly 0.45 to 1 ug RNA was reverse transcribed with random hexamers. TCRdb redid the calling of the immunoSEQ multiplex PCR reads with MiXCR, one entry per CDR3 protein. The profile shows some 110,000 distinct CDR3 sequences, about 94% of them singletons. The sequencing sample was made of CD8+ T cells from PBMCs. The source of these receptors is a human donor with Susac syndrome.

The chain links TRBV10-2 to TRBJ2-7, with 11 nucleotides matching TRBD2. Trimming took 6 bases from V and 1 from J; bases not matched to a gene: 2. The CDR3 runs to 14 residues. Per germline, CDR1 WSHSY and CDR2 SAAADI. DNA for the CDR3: TGCGCCAGCAGGCCTAGCGGGGGGTCCTACGAGCAGTACTTC. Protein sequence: CASRPSGGSYEQYF.

The DNA for the CDR3 is TGTGCCAGCAGCTTAGTGCCAGGGCCCCGGGACACTGAAGCTTTCTTT. It specifies CASSLVPGPRDTEAFF. The chain uses TRBV7-8 and TRBJ1-1, with D possibly matching TRBD1 (5 bases). This CDR3 has 16 residues. Looked up from germline, CDR1 is SGHVS and CDR2 is FQNEAQ. V lost 1 base, J lost 3 bases, and 15 bases lay in between.

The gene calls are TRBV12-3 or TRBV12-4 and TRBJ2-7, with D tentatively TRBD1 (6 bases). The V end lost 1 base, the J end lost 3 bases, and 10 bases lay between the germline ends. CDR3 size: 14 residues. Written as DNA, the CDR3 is TGTGCCAGCAGTTTAGGGTGGGACAACTACGAGCAGTACTTC. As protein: CASSLGWDNYEQYF.

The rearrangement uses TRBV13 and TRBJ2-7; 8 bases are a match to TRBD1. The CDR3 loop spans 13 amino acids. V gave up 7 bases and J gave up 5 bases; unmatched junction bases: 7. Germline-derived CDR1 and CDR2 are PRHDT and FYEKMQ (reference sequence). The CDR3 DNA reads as TGTGCCAGCACTCACGACAGGGGACACGAGCAGTACTTC. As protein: CASTHDRGHEQYF.

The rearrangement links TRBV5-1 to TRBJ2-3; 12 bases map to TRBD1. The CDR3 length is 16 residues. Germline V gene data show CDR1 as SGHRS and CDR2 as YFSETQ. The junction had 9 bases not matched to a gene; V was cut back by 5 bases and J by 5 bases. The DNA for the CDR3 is TGCGCCAGCAGTTTAGGGACAGGGGGCTGGGGAGATACGCAGTATTTT. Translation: CASSLGTGGWGDTQYF.

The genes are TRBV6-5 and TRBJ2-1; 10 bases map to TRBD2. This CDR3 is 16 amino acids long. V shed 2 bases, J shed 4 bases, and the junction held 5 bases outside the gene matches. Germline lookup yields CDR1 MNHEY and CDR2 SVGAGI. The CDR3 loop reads CASSYTASGGYNEQFF. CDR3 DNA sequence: TGTGCCAGCAGTTACACAGCTAGCGGGGGATACAATGAGCAGTTCTTC.

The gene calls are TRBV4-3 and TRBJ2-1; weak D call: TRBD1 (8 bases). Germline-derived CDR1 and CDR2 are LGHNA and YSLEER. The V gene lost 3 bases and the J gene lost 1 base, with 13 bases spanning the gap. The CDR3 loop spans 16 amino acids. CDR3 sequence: CASSQEQGGSYNEQFF. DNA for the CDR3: TGCGCCAGCAGCCAGGAACAGGGGGGGTCCTACAATGAGCAGTTCTTC.

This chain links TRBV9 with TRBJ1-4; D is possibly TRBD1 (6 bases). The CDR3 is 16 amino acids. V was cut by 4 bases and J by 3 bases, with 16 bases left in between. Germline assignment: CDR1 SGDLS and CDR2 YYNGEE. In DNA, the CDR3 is TGTGCCAGCAGCCCTCCCACAGGGCGATCTAATGAAAAACTGTTTTTT. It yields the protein CASSPPTGRSNEKLFF.

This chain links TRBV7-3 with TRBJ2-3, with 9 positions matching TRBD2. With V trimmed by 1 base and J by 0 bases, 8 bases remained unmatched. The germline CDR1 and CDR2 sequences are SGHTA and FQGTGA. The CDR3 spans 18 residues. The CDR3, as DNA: TGTGCCAGCAGCTTAAGAGGGAAAGGACTAGCGAGCACAGATACGCAGTATTTT. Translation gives CASSLRGKGLASTDTQYF. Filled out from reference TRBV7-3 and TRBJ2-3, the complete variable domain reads GAGVSQTPSNKVTEKGKYVELRCDPISGHTALYWYRQSLGQGPEFLIYFQGTGAADDSGLPNDRFFAVRPEGSVSTLKIQRTERGDSAVYLCASSLRGKGLASTDTQYFGPGTRLTVL.

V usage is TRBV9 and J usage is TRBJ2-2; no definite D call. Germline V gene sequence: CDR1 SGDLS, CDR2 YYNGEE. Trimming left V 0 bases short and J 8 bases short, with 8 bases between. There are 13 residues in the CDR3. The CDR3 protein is CASSVEGSGELFF. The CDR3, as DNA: TGTGCCAGCAGCGTAGAAGGGTCGGGGGAGCTGTTTTTT.

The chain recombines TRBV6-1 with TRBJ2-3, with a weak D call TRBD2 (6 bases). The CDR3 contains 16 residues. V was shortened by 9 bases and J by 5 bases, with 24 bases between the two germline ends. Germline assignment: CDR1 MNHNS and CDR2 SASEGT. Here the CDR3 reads CASEVTGGSPGDTQYF. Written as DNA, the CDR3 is TGTGCCAGTGAGGTAACTGGGGGGAGCCCAGGAGATACGCAGTATTTT.

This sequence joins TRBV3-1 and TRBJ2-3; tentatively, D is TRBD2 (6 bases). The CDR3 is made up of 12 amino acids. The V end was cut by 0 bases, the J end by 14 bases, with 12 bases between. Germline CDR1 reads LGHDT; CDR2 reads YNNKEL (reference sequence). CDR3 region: CASSQDRAGWYF. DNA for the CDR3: TGTGCCAGCAGCCAAGATAGGGCGGGGTGGTATTTT.

The CDR3 DNA follows: TGTGCCAGCAGCCAAGATCCTTACACATGGAACACTGAAGCTTTCTTT. Encoded protein: CASSQDPYTWNTEAFF. The chain links TRBV3-1 to TRBJ1-1; the D is unclear. Germline CDR1 reads LGHDT; CDR2 reads YNNKEL (reference sequence). CDR3 length: 16 amino acids. Trimming cost V 0 bases and J 1 base, with 12 bases left between them.

The CDR3 sequence: CSAPPGGQENSPLHF. The CDR3 DNA follows: TGCAGTGCTCCTCCGGGAGGTCAAGAGAATTCACCCCTCCACTTT. The gene calls are TRBV20-1 and TRBJ1-6; D unclear. The V and J ends lost 5 bases and 7 bases respectively, with 18 bases between them. In germline, CDR1 is DFQATT, CDR2 SNEGSKA (reference sequence). This CDR3 contains 15 residues.

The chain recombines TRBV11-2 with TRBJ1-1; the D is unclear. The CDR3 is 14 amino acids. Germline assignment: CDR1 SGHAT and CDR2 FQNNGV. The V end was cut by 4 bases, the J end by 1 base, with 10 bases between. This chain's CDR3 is CASSSTHTNTEAFF. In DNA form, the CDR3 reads TGTGCCAGCAGCTCTACACACACGAACACTGAAGCTTTCTTT.

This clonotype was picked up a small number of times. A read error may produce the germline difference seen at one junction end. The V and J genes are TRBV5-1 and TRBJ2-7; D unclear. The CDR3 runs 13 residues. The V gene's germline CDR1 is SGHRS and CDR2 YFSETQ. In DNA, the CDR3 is TGTGCCAGCAGCTTAGGAAGTCCCTACGAGCAGTACTTC. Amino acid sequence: CASSLGSPYEQYF.

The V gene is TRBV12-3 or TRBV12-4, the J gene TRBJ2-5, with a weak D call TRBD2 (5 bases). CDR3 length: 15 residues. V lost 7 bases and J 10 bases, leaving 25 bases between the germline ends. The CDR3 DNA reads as TGTGCCAGCACCAACCAATCCGGACTCCAGAAAGGCCAGTACTTC. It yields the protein CASTNQSGLQKGQYF.

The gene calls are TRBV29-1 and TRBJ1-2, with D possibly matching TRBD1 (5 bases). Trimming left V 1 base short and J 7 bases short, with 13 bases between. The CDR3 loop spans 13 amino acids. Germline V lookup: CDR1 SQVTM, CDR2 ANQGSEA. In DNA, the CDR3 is TGCAGCGTTGAAGGGGGCAGTTCGGCTGGCTACACCTTC. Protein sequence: CSVEGGSSAGYTF.

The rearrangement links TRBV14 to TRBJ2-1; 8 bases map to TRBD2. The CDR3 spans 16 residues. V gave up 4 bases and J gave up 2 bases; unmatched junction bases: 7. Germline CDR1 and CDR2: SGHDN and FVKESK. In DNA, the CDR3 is TGTGCCAGCAGCCGGGACGAGGGACTAGCCTACAATGAGCAGTTCTTC. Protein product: CASSRDEGLAYNEQFF.

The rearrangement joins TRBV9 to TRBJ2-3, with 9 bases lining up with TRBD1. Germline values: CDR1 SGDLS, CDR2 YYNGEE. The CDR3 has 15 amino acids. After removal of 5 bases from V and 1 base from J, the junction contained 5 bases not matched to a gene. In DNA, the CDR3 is TGTGCCAGCAGTTACCGGGACAGGGGCACAGATACGCAGTATTTT. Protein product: CASSYRDRGTDTQYF.

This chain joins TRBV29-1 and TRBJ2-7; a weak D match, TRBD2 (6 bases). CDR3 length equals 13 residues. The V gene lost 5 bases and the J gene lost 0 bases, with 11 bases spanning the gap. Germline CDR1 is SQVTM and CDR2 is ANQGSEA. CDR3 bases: TGCAGCGTTCGAGGAGGGAACTCCTACGAGCAGTACTTC. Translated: CSVRGGNSYEQYF.

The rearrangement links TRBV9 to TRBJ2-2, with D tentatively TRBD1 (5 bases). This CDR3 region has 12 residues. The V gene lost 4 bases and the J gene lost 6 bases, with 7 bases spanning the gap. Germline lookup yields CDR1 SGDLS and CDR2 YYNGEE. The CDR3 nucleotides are TGTGCCAGCAGCCAAGGGGCCGGGGAGCTGTTTTTT. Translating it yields CASSQGAGELFF.

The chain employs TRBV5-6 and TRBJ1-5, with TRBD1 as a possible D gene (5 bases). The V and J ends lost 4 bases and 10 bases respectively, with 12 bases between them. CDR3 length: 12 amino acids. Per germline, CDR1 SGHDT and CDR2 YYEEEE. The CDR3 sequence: CASSHQQAPQHF. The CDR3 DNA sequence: TGTGCCAGCAGCCACCAACAGGCTCCCCAGCATTTT.

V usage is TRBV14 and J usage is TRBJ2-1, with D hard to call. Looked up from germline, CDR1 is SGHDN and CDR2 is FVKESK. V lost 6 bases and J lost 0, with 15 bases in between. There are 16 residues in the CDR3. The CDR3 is CASRRTGRSSYNEQFF. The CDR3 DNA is TGTGCCAGCAGACGTACGGGCAGGAGCTCCTACAATGAGCAGTTCTTC.

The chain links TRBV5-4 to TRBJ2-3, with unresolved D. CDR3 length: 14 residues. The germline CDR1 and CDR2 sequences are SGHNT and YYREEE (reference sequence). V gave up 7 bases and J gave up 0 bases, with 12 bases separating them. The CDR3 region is CASGGIASTDTQYF. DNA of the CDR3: TGTGCCAGCGGCGGTATAGCTAGCACAGATACGCAGTATTTT.

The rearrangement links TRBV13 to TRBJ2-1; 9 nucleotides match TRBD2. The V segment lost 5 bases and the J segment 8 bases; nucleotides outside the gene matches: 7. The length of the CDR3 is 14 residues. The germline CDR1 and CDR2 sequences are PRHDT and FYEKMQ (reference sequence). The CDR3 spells CASSGLAGTHEQFF. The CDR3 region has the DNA TGTGCCAGCAGCGGGCTAGCGGGGACCCATGAGCAGTTCTTC.

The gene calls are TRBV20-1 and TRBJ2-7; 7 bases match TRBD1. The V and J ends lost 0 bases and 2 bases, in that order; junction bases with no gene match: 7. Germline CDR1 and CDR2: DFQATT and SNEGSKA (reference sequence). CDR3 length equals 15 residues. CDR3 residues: CSARDGATGTYEQYF. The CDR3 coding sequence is TGCAGTGCTAGAGATGGGGCGACAGGGACCTACGAGCAGTACTTC.

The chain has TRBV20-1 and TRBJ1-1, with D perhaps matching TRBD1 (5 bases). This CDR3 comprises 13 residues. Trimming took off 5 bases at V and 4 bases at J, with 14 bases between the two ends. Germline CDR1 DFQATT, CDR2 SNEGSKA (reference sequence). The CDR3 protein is CSARDSPGTEAFF. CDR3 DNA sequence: TGCAGTGCTCGGGACTCCCCGGGCACTGAAGCTTTCTTT.